A selection of T cell receptor beta chains follows, all from one sample in a study of T cell clones after liver transplantation. Generated by immunoSEQ multiplex PCR, the TCRdb table keeps only in-frame clones and is missing some. The sample has around 19,000 clones, 88% seen once. The sequencing here drew on CD8+ T cells from blood, taken before liver transplant. These receptors were taken from a human donor who received a liver transplant. Each CDR3 is given with its conserved first and last residue. The D gene is left open where the match is weak. Clone size is not always given. Where it is, it says once, few, many or a class for expanded clones.

>TRBV7-8|.|.|TRBJ2-7
TGTGCCAGCACCAATACCCCCCCAGGGGAGTTCCACGAGCAGTACTTC
CASTNTPPGEFHEQYF
>TRBV19|.|.|TRBJ1-5
TGTGCCAGTAGCTGGGGGGGCCTCGGCAATCAGCCCCAGCATTTT
CASSWGGLGNQPQHF
>TRBV5-1|.|.|TRBJ2-7
TGCGCCAGCAGGGCTAGGGAGTACGAGCAGTACTTC
CASRAREYEQYF
>TRBV7-9|.|.|TRBJ2-3
TGTGCCAGCAGCTTATGGAAGGACAGCACAGATACGCAGTATTTT
CASSLWKDSTDTQYF
>TRBV7-8|.|TRBD1|TRBJ2-7
TGTGCCAGCAGCCCTTGGACAGGGAGAAGATCCTACGAGCAGTACTTC
CASSPWTGRRSYEQYF
>TRBV19|.|.|TRBJ1-1
TGTGCCAGTAGTGTGGGGAACACTGAAGCTTTCTTT
CASSVGNTEAFF
>TRBV7-9|.|TRBD1|TRBJ2-7
TGTGCCAGCAGCTCATCACTCCCCCGACAGGGAGAAGACTACGAGCAGTACTTC
CASSSSLPRQGEDYEQYF
>TRBV7-2|.|TRBD2|TRBJ2-3
TGTGCCAGCAGCTTAGGTCCAACTAGCGGGCTCAGGCGTACGCAGTATTTT
CASSLGPTSGLRRTQYF
>TRBV20-1|once|.|TRBJ2-1
TGCAGTGCTAGAGATAATGAGCAGTTCTTC
CSARDNEQFF
>TRBV5-1|.|TRBD1|TRBJ2-7
TGCGCCAGCAGCACGACAGGGTTCATCGAAGACTACGAGCAGTACTTC
CASSTTGFIEDYEQYF
>TRBV27|.|.|TRBJ2-7
TGTGCCAGCAGTTTCTCCTACGAGCAGTACTTC
CASSFSYEQYF
>TRBV5-5|.|.|TRBJ2-3
TGTGCCAGCAGGGGGATGGATACGCAGTATTTT
CASRGMDTQYF
>TRBV19|.|.|TRBJ1-1
TGTGCCAGTAGTATAGTGGCGGGGGGCCTCGTCACTGAAGCTTTCTTT
CASSIVAGGLVTEAFF
>TRBV4-2|.|.|TRBJ2-7
TGTGCCAGCAGCCAAGGTGCCCCTAGGCACGAGCAGTACTTC
CASSQGAPRHEQYF
>TRBV7-9|medium-sized|TRBD1|TRBJ1-1
TGTGCCAGCAGCCCTCCGGGACAGGGGGCATTCACTGAAGCTTTCTTT
CASSPPGQGAFTEAFF
>TRBV9|.|.|TRBJ1-2
TGTGCCAGCAGCGTAGGAGGGGCGAACTATGGCTACACCTTC
CASSVGGANYGYTF
>TRBV4-3|.|.|TRBJ1-1
TGCGCCAGCAGCCAAGAGCTGGCTTTCTTT
CASSQELAFF
>TRBV2|once|.|TRBJ2-7
TGTGCCAGTCTGGGGGGGGGCGGCTACGAGCAGTACTTC
CASLGGGGYEQYF
>TRBV27|.|TRBD2|TRBJ2-2
TGTGCCAGCAGCCCGCTCGGGGGGGCCGGGGAGCTGTTTTTT
CASSPLGGAGELFF
>TRBV4-1|.|.|TRBJ2-1
TGCGCCAGCAGCCAAGATCCTGGCTACCTCCGGCCAAGCAATGAGCAGTTCTTC
CASSQDPGYLRPSNEQFF
>TRBV28|.|.|TRBJ2-7
TGTGCCAGCAGTTCTGGGATGTCTTACGAGCAGTACTTC
CASSSGMSYEQYF
>TRBV27|.|TRBD1|TRBJ2-5
TGTGCCAGCAGTCAGCAGGGGGCTGAGGAGACCCAGTACTTC
CASSQQGAEETQYF
>TRBV5-6|.|TRBD1|TRBJ1-2
TGTGCCAGCACTACGTGGGGGACAGGGGGTTATGGCTACACCTTC
CASTTWGTGGYGYTF
>TRBV4-3|.|.|TRBJ2-7
TGCGCCAGCAGCCAAGATCTAGGCTACGAGCAGTACTTC
CASSQDLGYEQYF
>TRBV10-1|.|.|TRBJ1-4
TGCGCCAGCAGTGCGGTCTGGGAGGAAAAACTGTTTTTT
CASSAVWEEKLFF
>TRBV11-2|.|TRBD1|TRBJ2-1
TGTGCCAGCAGCTCGGGACAGAACTACAATGAGCAGTTCTTC
CASSSGQNYNEQFF
>TRBV7-6|.|.|TRBJ1-1
TGTGCCAGCAGCCTGACGGGGGCAGAGACTGAAGCTTTCTTT
CASSLTGAETEAFF
>TRBV10-3|.|TRBD1|TRBJ2-2
TGTGCCATCACAGGACAGGTAGCCGGGGAGCTGTTTTTT
CAITGQVAGELFF
>TRBV5-6|.|.|TRBJ2-5
TGTGCCAGCAGCTTGGGAGCCCCGTGGTACCAAGAGACCCAGTACTTC
CASSLGAPWYQETQYF
>TRBV4-3|few|.|TRBJ1-2
TGCGCCAGCAGCCAAGGTGGCAGTTATGGCTACACCTTC
CASSQGGSYGYTF
>TRBV4-3|.|TRBD2|TRBJ2-1
TGCGCCAGCAGCCAAGATCGAGGACTAGCGGGGCCAAATGAGCAGTTCTTC
CASSQDRGLAGPNEQFF
>TRBV10-2|.|.|TRBJ2-1
TGCGCCAGCAGTGTACCACTGGATCCTGAGCAGTTCTTC
CASSVPLDPEQFF
>TRBV6-5|.|.|TRBJ1-2
TGTGCCAGCGGGAAATGGGGGGGGCCGGATGGCTACACCTTC
CASGKWGGPDGYTF
>TRBV5-4|once|.|TRBJ2-6
TGTGCCAGCAGCTATGACCCGGGGTATCCTCCCTCTGGGGCCAACGTCCTGACTTTC
CASSYDPGYPPSGANVLTF
>TRBV6-5|.|.|TRBJ2-2
TGTGCCAGCACGTACTCAGCGTTCACCGGGGAGCTGTTTTTT
CASTYSAFTGELFF
>TRBV10-3|.|.|TRBJ1-2
TGTGCCATCAGTGCACCTCGGGACACTGCTAACTATGGCTACACCTTC
CAISAPRDTANYGYTF
>TRBV7-2|.|TRBD2|TRBJ2-7
TGTGCCAGCAGCTTAGAGGGCCGACTAGCGGGAGCGTTCGAGCAGTACTTC
CASSLEGRLAGAFEQYF
>TRBV7-9|once|TRBD2|TRBJ2-1
TGTGCCAGCAGCTCGACCGGGACTAGCTTCCGGGAGCAGTTCTTC
CASSSTGTSFREQFF
>TRBV28|once|TRBD1|TRBJ2-1
TGTGCCAGCAGTACGAACTACCGGGACAGGGCCCCCATGAGCTCCTACAATGAGCAGTTCTTC
CASSTNYRDRAPMSSYNEQFF
>TRBV6-6|.|.|TRBJ2-7
TGTGCCAGCAGACTGTCAGGAGTCCACGAGCAGTACTTC
CASRLSGVHEQYF
>TRBV6-5|.|TRBD1|TRBJ2-1
TGTGCCAGCAGTATTACAGGGGTCGACCCCCAGCAGTTCTTC
CASSITGVDPQQFF
>TRBV7-9|.|TRBD2|TRBJ2-3
TGTGCCAGCAGCTTAGTCGAACTAGCGGGAGTTTACACAGATACGCAGTATTTT
CASSLVELAGVYTDTQYF
>TRBV19|.|.|TRBJ2-6
TGTGCCAGTAGTTTGGGGTCCGGTGGGGCCAACGTCCTGACTTTC
CASSLGSGGANVLTF
>TRBV5-1|.|.|TRBJ2-5
TGCGCCAGCAGCTCCCGAGTGCGGGTCGAGAAGCAAGAGACCCAGTACTTC
CASSSRVRVEKQETQYF
>TRBV12-5|.|.|TRBJ1-1
TGTGCTAGTGGACAGGACAATCTTCGCGAAGCTTTCTTT
CASGQDNLREAFF
>TRBV7-2|.|.|TRBJ2-5
TGTGCCAGCAGCCCTCCTGGAGTGTCCGAGACCCAGTACTTC
CASSPPGVSETQYF